This T cell receptor (beta chain) originates from a study of T cell changes during pregnancy in multiple sclerosis. Some clones are missing from TCRdb's copy, which holds only in-frame ones; the method was immunoSEQ multiplex PCR. Of under 50,000 clones in the sample, 92% are singletons; the top ten hold 5% to 6%. The CDR3 sequence is 15 residues long. Between the trimmed V and J ends, which lost 3 bases and 2 bases, there was a span of 11 bases. Germline V gene sequence: CDR1 LNHDA, CDR2 SQIVND (reference sequence). Sequenced material: CD8+ T cells from peripheral blood mononuclear cells, taken in the third trimester of pregnancy. This TCR was sampled from a female donor with multiple sclerosis, enrolled in a pregnancy study. The chain joins TRBV19 to TRBJ2-1; no clear D gene. CDR3 sequence reads: CASSMSESAYNEQFF. The CDR3 DNA is TGTGCCAGTAGTATGAGCGAGTCGGCCTACAATGAGCAGTTCTTC.